One and the same sample provided the 6 T cell receptor beta chains below, sequenced in a study of OX40 agonist ivuxolimab in advanced cancers. The assay was immunoSEQ multiplex PCR, and TCRdb's table has in-frame clones only and misses some. The sample has tens of thousands of clones, about 90% seen once; the top ten hold over 25%. The source material was CD4+ or CD8+ T cells sorted from blood, sampled in a trial of the OX40 agonist ivuxolimab. These receptors originate from an adult with an advanced solid tumor such as melanoma, head and neck, liver or kidney cancer.

The chain couples TRBV14 to TRBJ1-5; D might be TRBD1 (6 bases). CDR1 SGHDN and CDR2 FVKESK come from the germline V gene. Trimming took 4 bases from V and 7 from J, leaving 14 bases between them. CDR3 length equals 14 residues. The CDR3 region is CASSPGRGGQPQHF. Here the CDR3 DNA reads TGTGCCAGCAGCCCCGGCAGGGGCGGGCAGCCCCAGCATTTT.

The chain uses TRBV11-2 and TRBJ1-1, with D perhaps TRBD1 (6 bases). The CDR3 totals 12 residues. V lost 4 bases, J lost 6 bases, and 9 bases lay in between. Germline-derived CDR1 and CDR2 are SGHAT and FQNNGV. CDR3 in DNA: TGTGCCAGCAGCTCAGGGGACCCTGAAGCTTTCTTT. Translating gives CASSSGDPEAFF.

J is TRBJ2-5 and V is TRBV12-5; 7 positions match TRBD1. J gave up 4 bases and V 1 base, and 15 bases lay outside the gene matches. This CDR3 comprises 18 residues. Germline CDR1 reads LGHNT; CDR2 reads FRNRAP. The DNA for the CDR3 is TGTGCTAGTGGTTTGGACTCCGGACCGACAGGGATGCGAGAGACCCAGTACTTC. Its protein product is CASGLDSGPTGMRETQYF.

V gene TRBV10-3 combines with J gene TRBJ1-1, with 7 bases that match TRBD1. The CDR3 is made up of 15 amino acids. Germline V lookup: CDR1 ENHRY, CDR2 SYGVKD. V was pared by 6 bases and J by 4 bases, with 11 bases of the junction left unmatched. The CDR3 protein is CAISGTDNQGTEAFF. Written as DNA, the CDR3 is TGTGCCATCAGCGGGACAGATAATCAGGGCACTGAAGCTTTCTTT.

The chain recombines TRBV28 with TRBJ2-7, with 8 positions matching TRBD2. The ends lost 4 bases at V and 6 bases at J; junction bases unmatched: 17. CDR3 size: 17 residues. Germline V gene sequence: CDR1 MDHEN, CDR2 SYDVKM. The CDR3 DNA reads TGTGCCAGCAGTTCCTCCAGACTAGCGCCGGCCCCTCCCGAGCAGTACTTC. It translates to CASSSSRLAPAPPEQYF.

The rearrangement joins TRBV5-1 to TRBJ2-5; the match to TRBD1 covers 10 bases. CDR3 length equals 16 residues. CDR1 is SGHRS and CDR2 is YFSETQ in the germline V gene. Unmatched junction bases numbered 11, after V lost 5 bases and J lost 4 bases. CDR3 bases: TGCGCCAGCAGTGGAGTCGGACAGGGGGTTTTAGAGACCCAGTACTTC. Translating gives CASSGVGQGVLETQYF. The entire variable domain, with the rest obtained from reference TRBV5-1 and TRBJ2-5, is as follows: KAGVTQTPRYLIKTRGQQVTLSCSPISGHRSVSWYQQTPGQGLQFLFEYFSETQRNKGNFPGRFSGRQFSNSRSEMNVSTLELGDSALYLCASSGVGQGVLETQYFGPGTRLLVL.